The next 9 T cell receptor beta chains were all read from a single sample in a study of blood T cell repertoires in COVID-19. Assay: immunoSEQ multiplex PCR; the TCRdb copy retains only in-frame clones and omits some. This sample has approximately 90,000 clones, with about 84% found just once. Material: peripheral blood. These receptors were taken from a man older than 75 with active or convalescent COVID-19.

The genes are TRBV29-1 and TRBJ2-7, with D maybe TRBD2 (6 bases). CDR1 is SQVTM and CDR2 is ANQGSEA in the germline V gene. The V end lost 0 bases, the J end lost 0 bases, and 12 bases lay between the germline ends. The CDR3 sequence is 15 residues long. In DNA form, the CDR3 reads TGCAGCGTTGAAGATCGAGGAGGGAGCTCCTACGAGCAGTACTTC. Translated: CSVEDRGGSSYEQYF.

This chain uses TRBV6-5 with TRBJ2-1; D ambiguous. Germline V lookup: CDR1 MNHEY, CDR2 SVGAGI. V was clipped by 8 bases and J by 4 bases, with 6 bases between them. The CDR3 runs 11 residues. The CDR3 region is CASGLYNEQFF. In DNA, the CDR3 is TGTGCCAGCGGGCTTTACAATGAGCAGTTCTTC.

The chain combines TRBV11-2 with TRBJ2-7; D perhaps matches TRBD1 (6 bases). Germline V lookup: CDR1 SGHAT, CDR2 FQNNGV. CDR3 length: 14 amino acids. Trimming took 2 bases from V and 2 from J, leaving 10 bases between them. CDR3 residues: CASSLLTGTYEQYF. For the CDR3, the DNA is TGTGCCAGCAGCTTACTTACAGGGACCTACGAGCAGTACTTC.

This chain connects TRBV28 to TRBJ2-7; D not resolved. V was clipped by 2 bases and J by 3 bases, with 8 bases between them. The CDR3 consists of 13 residues. CDR1 is MDHEN and CDR2 is SYDVKM in the germline V gene. The CDR3 sequence: CASSLDNSYEQYF. The CDR3 nucleotides read TGTGCCAGCAGTTTAGATAACAGCTACGAGCAGTACTTC.

The chain uses TRBV28 and TRBJ2-3, with D uncertain. CDR3 size: 13 residues. Germline CDR1 and CDR2: MDHEN and SYDVKM. Trimming took 1 base from V and 2 from J, leaving 4 bases between them. Here the CDR3 reads CASSLSNTDTQYF. The CDR3 region has the DNA TGTGCCAGCAGTTTATCCAACACAGATACGCAGTATTTT.

The rearrangement uses TRBV5-4 and TRBJ2-5, with D perhaps TRBD2 (5 bases). V was clipped by 4 bases and J by 5 bases, with 15 bases between them. The germline V gene has CDR1 SGHNT and CDR2 YYREEE (reference sequence). The CDR3 runs 14 residues. CDR3 nucleotides: TGTGCCAGCAGCCCCCCTAGCCCCCGGGAGACCCAGTACTTC. Its protein product is CASSPPSPRETQYF.

J is TRBJ1-5 and V is TRBV28; D is possibly TRBD1 (6 bases). Germline V gene lookup returns CDR1 MDHEN and CDR2 SYDVKM. This CDR3 has 15 residues. The V gene lost 6 bases and the J gene lost 0 bases, with 12 bases spanning the gap. This CDR3 is CASRREGDSNQPQHF. The CDR3, as DNA: TGTGCCAGCAGGAGGGAGGGGGATAGCAATCAGCCCCAGCATTTT.

The chain uses TRBV4-3 and TRBJ2-3; 12 bases are a match to TRBD2. V lost 4 bases, J lost 2 bases, and 7 bases stayed unmatched. The CDR3 spans 17 residues. CDR1 is LGHNA, CDR2 YSLEER, per germline. CDR3 region: CASSRRLAGDITDTQYF. In DNA, the CDR3 is TGCGCCAGCAGCCGCAGACTAGCGGGGGACATCACAGATACGCAGTATTTT.

The chain employs TRBV9 and TRBJ2-1; tentatively, D is TRBD2 (5 bases). CDR1 and CDR2 from the germline V gene are SGDLS and YYNGEE. The CDR3 consists of 14 residues. Between the trimmed V and J ends, which lost 2 bases and 0 bases, there was a span of 6 bases. The DNA of the CDR3 is TGTGCCAGCAGCGTGGGGAGCTCCTACAATGAGCAGTTCTTC. Its translation: CASSVGSSYNEQFF. Combining the CDR3 with reference TRBV9 and TRBJ2-1 gives the whole variable domain DSGVTQTPKHLITATGQRVTLRCSPRSGDLSVYWYQQSLDQGLQFLIQYYNGEERAKGNILERFSAQQFPDLHSELNLSSLELGDSALYFCASSVGSSYNEQFFGPGTRLTVL.